This TCR beta chain is from a study of blood T cell repertoires in COVID-19 (TCRdb year 2020). Turning to the overall study: The collaborator samples originated in the United States, Italy and Spain and spanned the acute and convalescent phases of COVID-19. The material from the prospective study consisted of cDNA or gDNA derived from T cells, B-cell-depleted T cells, or PBMCs. Subjects who had been exposed to COVID-19, were actively infected with it, or had recovered from it provided the deeply sampled blood TCRbeta repertoires that made up the dataset. The repertoires were released in a freely available public database intended as a resource for research on the immune response to SARS-CoV-2. The samples were drawn from the first 160 participants of the ongoing ImmuneRACE study and from some 1,300 subjects provided by 6 global collaborators. Sample metadata almost always included a de-identified subject ID, COVID-19 status, age in years and sex. Where HLA class I and class II types were available, the types were taken from metadata supplied by the sample provider, not from assay-based typing.

Collaborating institutions collected whole blood in K2EDTA tubes following their own protocols. For TCRbeta analysis, collaborators shipped samples as frozen whole blood, isolated PBMCs, or DNA extracted from either of those sample types. For CDR1 and CDR2, the germline V gene lists MNHEY and SVGEGT. The CDR3 sequence holds 16 residues, the cysteine and phenylalanine included. CDR3 DNA is the only sequence kept; it has 48 bases, read in frame from the first base. With regard to this clone: No cognate antigen has been identified for it. One end of the junction does not line up with germline, which may come from a read error.

TCRbeta CDR3 regions were amplified from genomic DNA by means of the immunoSEQ Assay, a bias-controlled multiplex PCR. The original pipeline was this. The number of nucleated cells in each sample was estimated by amplification of reference gene primers within the assay. To quantify the absolute abundance of each unique TCRbeta CDR3 rearrangement, sequence reads were collapsed and filtered. For each sample, productive Simpson clonality was calculated by taking the square root of Simpson's diversity index across productive rearrangements. As stored in TCRdb, this immuneACCESS dataset retains in-frame rearrangements with V and J assigned. A fraction of the clones does not appear; measured against another copy, unresolved V genes explain less than half of the discrepancy, and the remainder lacks a known reason. From that table come the V and J calls and clone size; the DNA was used to work out D and trimming. This sample has about 78,000 clones in its table, and about nine tenths of those were observed once. Of the sample, 4.9% is held by the ten largest clones.

The research as a whole found: The quantity of clinical and demographic metadata differed by source and by participant and was supplied without curation.

Sequenced material: peripheral blood. The V and J segments used are TRBV6-2 or TRBV6-3 and TRBJ2-5, and 13 bases in between align with TRBD2. The receptor's source is a man aged 45 to 65 with active or convalescent COVID-19. The CDR3 region has the sequence CASSKGLAGAVEAQYF. In nucleotides, the sequence is TGTGCCAGCAGTAAAGGACTAGCGGGGGCCGTAGAGGCCCAGTACTTC.